This TCR beta chain was recorded in a study of brain T cells in children with intractable seizures. Time point noted: blood from clinic visit 5 months post-surgery; TSC patient then seizure free. Assay used: immunoSEQ multiplex PCR; TCRdb lists only in-frame clones, some missing. The sample carries a few hundred thousand clones, 93% recorded once. V gave up 4 bases and J gave up 0 bases; unmatched junction bases: 10. The CDR3 has 18 residues. Germline V gene sequence: CDR1 SGDLS, CDR2 YYNGEE. The sequence came from a boy in the first two years of life with tuberous sclerosis and intractable seizures. V is TRBV9 and J is TRBJ1-6; 7 bases are a match to TRBD1. The starting material was peripheral blood, obtained 4 to 6 months after surgery. Here the CDR3 reads CASSPRGGESSYNSPLHF. In DNA, the CDR3 is TGTGCCAGCAGCCCCAGGGGGGGGGAGAGCTCCTATAATTCACCCCTCCACTTT.